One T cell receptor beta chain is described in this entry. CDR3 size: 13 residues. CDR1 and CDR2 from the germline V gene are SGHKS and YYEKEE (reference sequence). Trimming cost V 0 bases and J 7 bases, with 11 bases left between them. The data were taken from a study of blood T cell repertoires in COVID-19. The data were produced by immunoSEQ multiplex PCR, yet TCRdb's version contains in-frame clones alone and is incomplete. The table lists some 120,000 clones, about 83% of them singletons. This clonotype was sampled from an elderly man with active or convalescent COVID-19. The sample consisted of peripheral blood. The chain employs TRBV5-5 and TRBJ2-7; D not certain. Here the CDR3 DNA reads TGTGCCAGCAGCTTGGCCCCCTCAGGAGAGCAGTACTTC. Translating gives CASSLAPSGEQYF.